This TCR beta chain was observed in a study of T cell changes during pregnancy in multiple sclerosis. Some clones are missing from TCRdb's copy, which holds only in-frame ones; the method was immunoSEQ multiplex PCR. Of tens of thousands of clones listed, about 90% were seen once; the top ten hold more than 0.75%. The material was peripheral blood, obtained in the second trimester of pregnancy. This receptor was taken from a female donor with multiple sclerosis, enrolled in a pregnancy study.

CDR3 DNA sequence: TGTGCCAGCAGCTTAGGTAGAGGGGAGACCCAGTACTTC. Translated, it gives CASSLGRGETQYF. V gene TRBV7-9 combines with J gene TRBJ2-5, with D perhaps TRBD2 (5 bases). The germline V gene encodes CDR1 SEHNR and CDR2 FQNEAQ (reference sequence). V lost 1 base to trimming and J lost 5 bases, with 8 bases between them. The CDR3 has 13 amino acids.